This record concerns one T cell receptor (beta chain) sequence. Antigen specificity is unknown. There were no recent acute infections or vaccinations among the donors, who were healthy HIV-negative adults. The CDR3 runs 14 residues. Germline CDR1 is KGHSH and CDR2 is LQKENI. Trimming took 8 bases from V and 6 from J, leaving 17 bases between them. Deep was the level used in running the assay. Generated by immunoSEQ multiplex PCR, the TCRdb table keeps only in-frame clones and is missing some. The sample shows 2 million to 2.5 million clones, approximately 93% of them seen only once. The sample belongs to a study of shared clonotypes between healthy human individuals. Broader study findings: Around 4.7% of naive CD4 clonotypes were shared across a few donors. Generation of non-shared clonotypes was less probable than generation of clonotypes shared by all four donors.

The chain couples TRBV18 to TRBJ1-5; D remains ambiguous. This TCR derives from a man younger than 35 in good health. Some clones in this sample may be carry-over from other donors' samples. The specimen was naive CD4+ T cells from PBMCs. The sample's subset: CD45RA+ positively selected. CDR3 sequence (DNA): TGTGCCAGCACCCTCGAACCGGGGAGTCAGCCCCAGCATTTT. Translating it yields CASTLEPGSQPQHF.